This TCR beta chain was retrieved from a study of T cell responses to AZD1222 COVID-19 vaccine. Sequencing was performed with immunoSEQ multiplex PCR; in TCRdb, only in-frame clones are kept and a portion is missing. The table includes around 78,000 clones, around four fifths detected once. V was pared by 1 base and J by 7 bases, with 9 bases of the junction left unmatched. The CDR3 is made up of 16 amino acids. Per germline, CDR1 LNHNV and CDR2 YYDKDF (reference sequence). This clone appeared a single time. The genes are TRBV15 and TRBJ1-4, with 7 positions matching TRBD1. The sample was peripheral blood, taken on day 0 of AZD1222 vaccination. This TCR came from an adult in good health. This CDR3 reads CATSRGGQVGGEKLFF. In DNA form, the CDR3 reads TGTGCCACCAGCAGAGGCGGACAGGTGGGAGGTGAAAAACTGTTTTTT. Looking up the rest from reference TRBV15 and TRBJ1-4 gives the full variable domain: DAMVIQNPRYQVTQFGKPVTLSCSQTLNHNVMYWYQQKSSQAPKLLFHYYDKDFNNEADTPDNFQSRRPNTSFCFLDIRSPGLGDTAMYLCATSRGGQVGGEKLFFGSGTQLSVL.